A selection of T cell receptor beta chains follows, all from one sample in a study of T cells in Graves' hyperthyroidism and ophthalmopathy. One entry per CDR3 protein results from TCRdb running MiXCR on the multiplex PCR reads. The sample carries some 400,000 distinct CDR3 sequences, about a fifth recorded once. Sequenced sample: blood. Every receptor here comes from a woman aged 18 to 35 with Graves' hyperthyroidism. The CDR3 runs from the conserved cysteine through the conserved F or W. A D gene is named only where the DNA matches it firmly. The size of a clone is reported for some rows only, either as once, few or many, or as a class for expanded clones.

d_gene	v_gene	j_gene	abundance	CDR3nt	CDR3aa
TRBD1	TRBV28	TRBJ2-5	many	TGTGCCAGCTGGACAGGGGGCGAAGAGACCCAGTACTTC	CASWTGGEETQYF
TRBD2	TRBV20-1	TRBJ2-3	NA	TGCAGTGCTGACACCGGGACTAGCGGGGGGGTGGATGCGCAGTATTTT	CSADTGTSGGVDAQYF
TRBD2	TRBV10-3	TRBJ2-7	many	TGTGCCATCAGTGAGGGTACTAGCGGGGGAGTTGGCGAGCAGTACTTC	CAISEGTSGGVGEQYF
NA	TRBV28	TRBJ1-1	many	TGTGCCAGCAGTTTCCTACGGGGCACTGAAGCTTTCTTT	CASSFLRGTEAFF
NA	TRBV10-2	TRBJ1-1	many	TGCGCCAGCAGTGAGTCGCGGGGAGGGGTGAACACTGAAGCTTTCTTT	CASSESRGGVNTEAFF
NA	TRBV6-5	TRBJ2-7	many	TGTGCCAGCAGTTTGACAGGTAGTGGTTCCGAGCAGTACTTC	CASSLTGSGSEQYF
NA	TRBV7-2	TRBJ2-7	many	TGTGCCAGCAGCCCCCCCCCTAGGAGCGAGCAGTACTTC	CASSPPPRSEQYF
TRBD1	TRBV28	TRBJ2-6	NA	TGTGCCAGCAGTTGGGGACAGCTCTCTGGGGCCAACGTCCTGGCTTTC	CASSWGQLSGANVLAF
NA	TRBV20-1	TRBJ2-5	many	TGCAGTGCCCCGAGACTAGTGTACCAAGAGACCCAGTACTTC	CSAPRLVYQETQYF
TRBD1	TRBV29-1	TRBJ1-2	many	TGCAGCGTTGACCTGGACAGGGGGCCGCATGGCTACACCTTC	CSVDLDRGPHGYTF
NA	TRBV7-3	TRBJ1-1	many	TGTGCCAGCAGCCCTATGGACGGCGCTGAAGCTTTCTTT	CASSPMDGAEAFF
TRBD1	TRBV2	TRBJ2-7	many	TGTGCCAGCAGTGACCGCGGGACAGGGTCCCACGAGCAGTACTTC	CASSDRGTGSHEQYF
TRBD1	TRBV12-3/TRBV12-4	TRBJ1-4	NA	TGTGCCAGCAGTAAGGGACAGGGGGCGCGGGAACTGTTTTTT	CASSKGQGARELFF
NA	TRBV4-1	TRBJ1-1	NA	TGCGCCAGCAGCCAAGACAGGGAAATCTCATGGACTGAAGCTTTCTTT	CASSQDREISWTEAFF
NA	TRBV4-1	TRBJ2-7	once	TGCGCCAGCAGCCACCCTAGAGCAGGGGTAGGGGACGAGCAGTACTTC	CASSHPRAGVGDEQYF
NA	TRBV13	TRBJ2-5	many	TGTGCCAGCAGCACCCAGACTCGTTCGGGAGAGACCCAGTACTTC	CASSTQTRSGETQYF
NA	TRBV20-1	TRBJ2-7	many	TGCAGTGCGGACTCAAGCGGCCCTAGCTCCTACGAGCAGTACTTC	CSADSSGPSSYEQYF
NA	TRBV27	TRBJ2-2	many	TGTGCCAGCAGTTTAAAATGGAACACCGGGGAGCTGTTTTTT	CASSLKWNTGELFF
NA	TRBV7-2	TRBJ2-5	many	TGTGCCAGCAGCTTATGGAGGGAAGAGACCCAGTACTTC	CASSLWREETQYF
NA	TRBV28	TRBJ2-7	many	TGTGCCAGCAGCTCCACACAGACCTACGAGCAGTACTTC	CASSSTQTYEQYF
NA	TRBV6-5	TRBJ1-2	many	TGTGCCAGCAGTTACTCGATAAGGGACGGCTACACCTTC	CASSYSIRDGYTF
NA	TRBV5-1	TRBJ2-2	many	TGCGCCAGCAGCTTGGACACCGGGGAGCTGTTTTTT	CASSLDTGELFF
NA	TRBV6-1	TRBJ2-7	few	TGTGCCAGCAGTCCCGGGGAAACAAAGGCCTACGAGCAGTACTTC	CASSPGETKAYEQYF
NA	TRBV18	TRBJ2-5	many	TGTGCCAGCTCACCACCAGAGGACCGATTCAGGGCTCAAGAGACCCAGTACTTC	CASSPPEDRFRAQETQYF
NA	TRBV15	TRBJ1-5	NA	TGTGCCACCAGCACACCATTCCAGGGTGACGGAAAGCAGCCCCAGCATTTT	CATSTPFQGDGKQPQHF
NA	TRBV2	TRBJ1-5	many	TGTGCCAGCAAAGGGGATAGCAATCAGCCCCAGCATTTT	CASKGDSNQPQHF
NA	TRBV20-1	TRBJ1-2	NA	TGCAGTGCCCCTCGGCCAGGGATGTATGGCTACACCTTC	CSAPRPGMYGYTF
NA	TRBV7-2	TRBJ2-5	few	TGTGCCAGCTCCCTCCTAGGGGGTCTCCAAGAGACCCAGTACTTC	CASSLLGGLQETQYF
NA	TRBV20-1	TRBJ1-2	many	TGCAGTGCTCTTGATGGGACGAACTATGGCTACACCTTC	CSALDGTNYGYTF
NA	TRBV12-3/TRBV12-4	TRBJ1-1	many	TGTGCCAGCAGTTTAGGGGGGGTCGACACTGAAGCTTTCTTT	CASSLGGVDTEAFF
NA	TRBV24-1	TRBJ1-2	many	TGTGCCACCAGTTCTACCTCCGGGACACAAGCCACTAACTATGGCTACACCTTC	CATSSTSGTQATNYGYTF
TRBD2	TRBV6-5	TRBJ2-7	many	TGTGCCAGCAGTTACGGCGCGGGGGGGCAGGACGAGCAGTACTTC	CASSYGAGGQDEQYF
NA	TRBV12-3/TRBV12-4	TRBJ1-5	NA	TGTGCCAGCAGTCCCCAGATAGGGTCTAGCAATCAGCCCCAGCATTTT	CASSPQIGSSNQPQHF
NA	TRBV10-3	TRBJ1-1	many	TGTGCCATCAGGGGCTCGGGTGAAGCTTTCTTT	CAIRGSGEAFF
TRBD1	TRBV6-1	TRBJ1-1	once	TGTGCCAGCAGTACAATTACAGGGGGCGGCGGCACTGAAGCTTTCTTT	CASSTITGGGGTEAFF
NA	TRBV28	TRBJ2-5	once	TGTGCCAGCAGCGTTGAAGATACCCAGTACTTC	CASSVEDTQYF
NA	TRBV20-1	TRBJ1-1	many	TGCAGTGCTAGCGGGGGGTCGCCCCCGGAGACTGAAGCTTTCTTT	CSASGGSPPETEAFF
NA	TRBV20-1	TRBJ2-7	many	TGCAGTGCTAGAGACCCAGGGAGCTACGAGCAGTACTTC	CSARDPGSYEQYF
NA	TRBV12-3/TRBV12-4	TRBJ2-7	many	TGTGCCAGCAGTGATCCGGGACACCTAGAGCAGTACTTC	CASSDPGHLEQYF
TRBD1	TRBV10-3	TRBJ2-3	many	TGTGCCACCTCTCGGGGGACAGGGGCGGCAGATACGCAGTATTTT	CATSRGTGAADTQYF
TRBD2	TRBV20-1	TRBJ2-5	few	TGCAGTGCTAGAGTCCAGCGGGGGACGATCCAGTACTTC	CSARVQRGTIQYF
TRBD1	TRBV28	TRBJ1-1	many	TGTGCCAGCAGTTCCCTGCCCGGACAGGGTAGGACTGAAGCTTTCTTT	CASSSLPGQGRTEAFF
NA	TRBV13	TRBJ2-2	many	TGTGCCAGCAGCCTCGGGACCGAGGAGCTGTTTTTT	CASSLGTEELFF
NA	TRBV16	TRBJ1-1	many	TGTGCCAGCAGCGGGCCAGGCATGAACGCTGAAGCTTTCTTT	CASSGPGMNAEAFF
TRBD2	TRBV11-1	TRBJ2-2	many	TGTGCCAGCAGCTTTGGCGGGGGGGCTTCGAACACCGGGGAGCTGTTTTTT	CASSFGGGASNTGELFF
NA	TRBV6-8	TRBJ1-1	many	TGTGCCAGCAGTTATTGTTGGACTGAAGCTTTCTTT	CASSYCWTEAFF
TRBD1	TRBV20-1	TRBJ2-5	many	TGCAGTGCTAGAGATCTTATGAGGACAGGGGTGGAGACCCAGTACTTC	CSARDLMRTGVETQYF
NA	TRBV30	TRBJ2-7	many	TGTGCCTGGAGTGTATTGCAGGGCGGCTACGAGCAGTACTTC	CAWSVLQGGYEQYF
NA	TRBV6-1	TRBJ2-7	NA	TGTGCCAGCAGCACAGGGTCTATCGAGTACGAGCAGTACTTC	CASSTGSIEYEQYF
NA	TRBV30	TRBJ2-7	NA	TGTGCCTGGACCGGGACTGTTACCTACGAGCAGCACTTC	CAWTGTVTYEQHF
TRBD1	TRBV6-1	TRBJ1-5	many	TGTGCCAGCAGCCCCACAGGGGAATGGAATCAGCCCCAGCATTTT	CASSPTGEWNQPQHF
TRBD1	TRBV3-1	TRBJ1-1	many	TGTGCCAGCAGTACCTACCCGACAGGGGGAAGACTCTCCTCTGAAGCTTTCTTT	CASSTYPTGGRLSSEAFF
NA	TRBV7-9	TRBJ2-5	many	TGTGCCAGCAGCCACGGACGGCAAGAGACCCAGTACTTC	CASSHGRQETQYF
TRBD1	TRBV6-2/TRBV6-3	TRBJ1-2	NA	TGTGCCAGCAGTCCCATACAGGGGATCTATGGCTACACCTTC	CASSPIQGIYGYTF